Sequencing of this T cell receptor (beta chain) was carried out in a study of cytomegalovirus exposure and HLA in healthy donors. General study points: In the approximately 120 validation repertoires, a later analysis found that first-cohort TCR clusters tended to co-occur. Among the CMV-associated chains, a few were confirmed in vitro as specific for CMV antigens.

Some clones are missing from TCRdb's copy, which holds only in-frame ones; the method was immunoSEQ multiplex PCR. This table has over 250,000 clones, approximately 86% appearing once. Regarding this clone: Its antigen is undetermined.

CDR1 MNHNY and CDR2 SVGAGI come from the germline V gene (reference sequence). The CDR3 is made up of 11 amino acids. Trimming took off 6 bases at V and 5 bases at J, with 7 bases between the two ends. The TCR was taken from a woman in her thirties in good health and CMV-seropositive. Material: PBMCs. This rearrangement joins TRBV6-6 to TRBJ2-5; no firm D call. The CDR3 reads CASRGLETQYF. The CDR3 nucleotides read TGTGCCAGCAGGGGCTTGGAGACCCAGTACTTC.